What follows describes a single T cell receptor (beta chain). From the reads, TCRdb called clonotypes with MiXCR, one entry per CDR3 protein. Seen here are around 190,000 distinct CDR3 sequences, about 15% observed once, and the top ten hold around 27%. The sample comes from a study of T cell repertoires in cytomegalovirus infection. Across the whole study: An indication of both CMV infection and matching HLA type came from public TCR beta signatures.

The CDR3 has 16 amino acids. The V end lost 2 bases, the J end lost 7 bases, and 20 bases lay between the germline ends. Per germline, CDR1 ENHRY and CDR2 SYGVKD. The source of this sequence is a human donor in good health (CMV status not recorded). Some clones in this sample may be carry-over from other donors' samples. The gene calls are TRBV10-3 and TRBJ2-5; D gene ambiguous. The sample consisted of PBMCs. The CDR3 DNA is TGTGCCATCAGTGAGGTGGGCGCCTCTGTAGCAGGGACCCAGTACTTC. Translated, it gives CAISEVGASVAGTQYF.